The 11 T cell receptor beta chains presented below share a single source sample, sequenced in a study of blood T cell repertoires in COVID-19. Profiled with immunoSEQ multiplex PCR; TCRdb holds only in-frame clones, not every one. The sample includes approximately 190,000 clones, around 84% of them seen just once. Sequencing input: peripheral blood. All receptors come from a man aged 25 to 40 with active or convalescent COVID-19.

This clone was found a few times. This chain uses TRBV14 with TRBJ2-5, with 8 positions matching TRBD1. This CDR3 is 16 amino acids long. The germline V gene has CDR1 SGHDN and CDR2 FVKESK. With 0 bases clipped from V and 5 bases from J, the junction kept 8 bases outside the gene matches. CDR3 nucleotides: TGTGCCAGCAGCCAAGAATCTTGGACAGGGTATGAGACCCAGTACTTC. Residues: CASSQESWTGYETQYF.

A remark on this clone: One junction end does not reproduce the germline sequence, and a read error may be involved. The chain recombines TRBV7-7 with TRBJ1-3; D not resolved. Germline V gives CDR1 SSHAT, CDR2 FNYEAQ (reference sequence). The CDR3 is 15 amino acids. The CDR3 loop is CASSLDESSGNTIYF. Here the CDR3 DNA reads TGTGCTAGCAGCTTAGATGAGAGCTCTGGAAACACCATATATTTT.

The chain recombines TRBV12-3 or TRBV12-4 with TRBJ1-2; D is unresolved. Trimming left V 8 bases short and J 3 bases short, with 10 bases between. The CDR3 covers 12 residues. The CDR3 protein is CASANSHYGYTF. The DNA of the CDR3 is TGTGCCAGCGCCAACTCTCACTATGGCTACACCTTC.

J is TRBJ2-7 and V is TRBV11-3, with 10 bases fitting TRBD2. Germline trimming cut 1 base from V and 2 bases from J; bases unmatched to any gene: 5. CDR1 and CDR2 from the germline V gene are SGHNT and YENEEA. The CDR3 runs 16 residues. In DNA form, the CDR3 reads TGTGCCAGCAGCTTAGTCGGACTAGCGGAAACCTACGAGCAGTACTTC. The encoded protein is CASSLVGLAETYEQYF.

The chain employs TRBV5-1 and TRBJ1-2; D perhaps matches TRBD1 (6 bases). This CDR3 is built from 12 residues. Germline V lookup: CDR1 SGHRS, CDR2 YFSETQ. V was pared by 9 bases and J by 2 bases, with 11 bases between. Here the CDR3 reads CATGADNYGYTF. CDR3 DNA sequence: TGCGCCACAGGGGCGGACAACTATGGCTACACCTTC. Full variable domain (missing parts from reference TRBV5-1 and TRBJ1-2): KAGVTQTPRYLIKTRGQQVTLSCSPISGHRSVSWYQQTPGQGLQFLFEYFSETQRNKGNFPGRFSGRQFSNSRSEMNVSTLELGDSALYLCATGADNYGYTFGSGTRLTVV.

The rearrangement joins TRBV6-6 to TRBJ2-5, with a weak D call TRBD1 (6 bases). Germline V gene sequence: CDR1 MNHNY, CDR2 SVGAGI (reference sequence). The V end was cut by 7 bases, the J end by 2 bases, with 14 bases between. CDR3 length: 14 residues. The CDR3 reads CASTQGTLQETQYF. In DNA, the CDR3 is TGTGCCAGCACACAGGGAACCTTGCAAGAGACCCAGTACTTC.

The rearrangement joins TRBV21-1 to TRBJ2-5; TRBD1, the table's D call, lacks a check against the DNA. TRBV21-1 corresponds to a pseudogene. CDR3 length: 12 amino acids. The CDR3 DNA is TGTGCCAGGGACAGGGGGCCCGAGACCCAGTACTTC. This encodes CARDRGPETQYF.

In its sample, this clone was seen a few times. This chain uses TRBV14 with TRBJ2-1, with TRBD2 matching 9 bases. J was trimmed by 0 bases and V by 1 base; bases with no gene match: 7. CDR3 size: 18 residues. Germline assignment: CDR1 SGHDN and CDR2 FVKESK. CDR3 DNA sequence: TGTGCCAGCAGCCAAGTGGTAGGTAGCGGGAGCTCCTACAATGAGCAGTTCTTC. This translates into CASSQVVGSGSSYNEQFF.

The chain couples TRBV15 to TRBJ2-3; D unclear. The CDR3 sequence is 15 residues long. Germline-derived CDR1 and CDR2 are LNHNV and YYDKDF (reference sequence). Trimming shortened V by 3 bases and J by 1 base, and 11 bases separated the two germline ends. The CDR3 sequence: CATSSRGQGTDTQYF. DNA of the CDR3: TGTGCCACCAGCAGCCGTGGGCAGGGCACAGATACGCAGTATTTT. Drawing the rest from reference TRBV15 and TRBJ2-3, the complete variable domain is DAMVIQNPRYQVTQFGKPVTLSCSQTLNHNVMYWYQQKSSQAPKLLFHYYDKDFNNEADTPDNFQSRRPNTSFCFLDIRSPGLGDTAMYLCATSSRGQGTDTQYFGPGTRLTVL.

This sequence joins TRBV9 and TRBJ2-1; a possible D gene is TRBD2 (7 bases). The CDR3 totals 15 residues. CDR1 is SGDLS, CDR2 YYNGEE, per germline. V was shortened by 4 bases and J by 0 bases, with 11 bases between the two germline ends. This chain's CDR3 is CASSPGGRSYNEQFF. The CDR3 DNA reads TGTGCCAGCAGCCCGGGGGGCCGCTCCTACAATGAGCAGTTCTTC.

The chain has TRBV9 and TRBJ1-3; 8 nucleotides agree with TRBD1. CDR1 is SGDLS, CDR2 YYNGEE, per germline. Unmatched junction bases numbered 10, after V lost 4 bases and J lost 4 bases. CDR3 length: 16 residues. Here the CDR3 reads CASSLTTGDGGNTIYF. CDR3 coding DNA: TGTGCCAGCAGCCTAACGACAGGGGATGGGGGAAACACCATATATTTT.